This T cell receptor (beta chain) comes out of a study of a mutant IDH1 vaccine in newly diagnosed glioma. Study-wide background: Across weeks 1, 3, 5, 7, 11, 15, 19 and 23, patients received a vaccination each time, eight in all. Former treatment meant radiotherapy, temozolomide, or both; the majority had gotten both. The study's findings and limits: Seemingly, pseudoprogression had no relation to changes in the top peripheral T cell clonotypes.

Specified time point: week 23, last vaccination. Topical imiquimod accompanied each vaccine dose, which consisted of 300 ug of mutant IDH1 20-mer peptide. Using immunoSEQ multiplex PCR, the repertoire was profiled, and TCRdb retains in-frame clones only, with some absent. The sample lists tens of thousands of clones; 85% to 90% were seen once. Germline values: CDR1 SGHRS, CDR2 YFSETQ. The CDR3 is 13 amino acids. V gave up 3 bases and J gave up 3 bases; unmatched junction bases: 2. A word on this clone: Antigen unknown.

V is TRBV5-1 and J is TRBJ2-5; 7 bases are a match to TRBD2. This sequence was found in a woman in her forties or fifties with glioma. The sample consisted of PBMCs, taken from a glioma patient whose treatment included an IDH1 peptide vaccine. The CDR3: CASSWGGEETQYF. The CDR3 nucleotides are TGCGCCAGCAGCTGGGGAGGGGAAGAGACCCAGTACTTC.